The clone carrying this TCR beta chain was seen a single time. The table came from immunoSEQ multiplex PCR; TCRdb's copy has only in-frame clones and leaves some out. The table lists 250,000 or so clones, roughly 93% of them singletons. This record comes from a study of T cell responses to AZD1222 COVID-19 vaccine. The origin of this receptor is an adult in good health. The sequencing used peripheral blood, collected on day 0 of AZD1222 vaccination.

CDR3 DNA: TGTGCCAGCTCACCACCGGCGTGGACCGGGGAGCTGTTTTTT. This codes for CASSPPAWTGELFF. The chain carries TRBV18 and TRBJ2-2; D call uncertain. With 0 bases removed from V and 5 bases from J, the gap between germline ends came to 7 bases. There are 14 residues in the CDR3. Germline-derived CDR1 and CDR2 are KGHSH and LQKENI.